This record concerns one T cell receptor beta chain sequence. As yet, its antigen is unknown. The record originates from a study of identical twins. Each CDR3 protein is one row after TCRdb ran MiXCR on the 5' RACE reads. This sample has approximately 600,000 distinct CDR3 sequences; around 7.5% occur once, and the top ten carry less than 2%. The ends lost 0 bases at V and 8 bases at J; junction bases unmatched: 8. The germline V gene has CDR1 MNHEY and CDR2 SVGAGI. The CDR3 sequence is 16 residues long. Overall study results and limits: Diverse VJ usage suggested most zero-insertion clonotypes were not invariant T cells. Monozygotic twin pairs showed more out-of-frame TCR alpha sharing than models estimated. Cord blood's abundant beta clonotypes had fewer insertions, unlike memory repertoires. Cross-sectional statistical analysis, not tracking of the same donors, underpinned the conclusions.

These data were likewise used in another study, on yellow fever vaccine responses in identical twins.

The TCR originated in a woman aged 18-29 years in good health. The chain is built from TRBV6-5 and TRBJ2-1; TRBD2 matches 9 bases. The source material was PBMCs. CDR3 residues: CASSYSPSGISDEQFF. In DNA form, the CDR3 reads TGTGCCAGCAGTTACTCCCCTAGCGGGATAAGCGATGAGCAGTTCTTC.